This entry lists 20 T cell receptor beta chains sequenced from one sample in a study of cytomegalovirus exposure and HLA in healthy donors. 60 Vbeta and 13 Jbeta primers were used in PCR. Profiled with immunoSEQ multiplex PCR; TCRdb holds only in-frame clones, not every one. The repertoire holds around 61,000 clones, with 65% to 80% as singletons. The sequencing input was PBMCs. Every receptor here comes from a man between 35 and 55 years old in good health and CMV-seropositive.

The chain employs TRBV9 and TRBJ2-5, with D perhaps TRBD2 (7 bases). The CDR3 contains 16 residues. CDR1 and CDR2 from the germline V gene are SGDLS and YYNGEE. The V and J ends lost 3 bases and 2 bases respectively, with 17 bases between them. The CDR3 loop reads CASSGGPGGGQETQYF. The CDR3 bases are TGTGCCAGCAGCGGGGGGCCGGGCGGGGGACAAGAGACCCAGTACTTC.

This chain uses TRBV30 with TRBJ2-7; the D gene is possibly TRBD2 (6 bases). The CDR3 is made up of 14 amino acids. Trimming removed 4 bases at V and 3 bases at J, with 16 bases between. In germline, CDR1 is GTSNPN, CDR2 SVGIG (reference sequence). CDR3 bases: TGTGCCTGGACGGAGGGGCAGGGCAACTACGAGCAGTACTTC. This codes for CAWTEGQGNYEQYF. The whole variable domain, filled in from reference TRBV30 and TRBJ2-7, reads SQTIHQWPATLVQPVGSPLSLECTVEGTSNPNLYWYRQAAGRGLQLLFYSVGIGQISSEVPQNLSASRPQDRQFILSSKKLLLSDSGFYLCAWTEGQGNYEQYFGPGTRLTVT.

This clone has only one observation. The chain uses TRBV7-2 and TRBJ2-7; 11 bases fit TRBD2. Germline CDR1 reads SGHTA; CDR2 reads FQGNSA. CDR3 length: 15 amino acids. Losses at the gene ends were 3 bases for V and 6 bases for J; bases not matched to a gene: 7. CDR3 coding DNA: TGTGCCAGCAGCTTTATAGCGGGAGGGCCGCTCGAGCAGTACTTC. Encoded protein: CASSFIAGGPLEQYF.

The table lists this clone with a few counts. The chain employs TRBV30 and TRBJ2-5; TRBD1 is a possible D gene (6 bases). Germline CDR1 reads GTSNPN; CDR2 reads SVGIG (reference sequence). Trimming pared 5 bases from V and 2 bases from J, leaving 15 bases between. The CDR3 loop spans 14 amino acids. The DNA of the CDR3 is TGTGCCTGGGGGACCGGGACACAACAAGAGACCCAGTACTTC. Protein: CAWGTGTQQETQYF.

The chain couples TRBV7-2 to TRBJ2-5, with 11 bases that match TRBD2. The DNA matches TRBJ2-7 better at its end, which makes the J call doubtful. CDR1 SGHTA and CDR2 FQGNSA come from the germline V gene. This CDR3 is 15 amino acids long. Here the CDR3 DNA reads TGTGCCAGCAGCTTTATAGCGGGAGGGCCGCTCGAGCAGTACTTC. Its translation: CASSFIAGGPLEQYF.

CDR3 loop: CSVESYQGNTEAFF. DNA of the CDR3: TGCAGCGTTGAAAGTTACCAGGGGAACACTGAAGCTTTCTTT. V is TRBV29-1 and J is TRBJ1-1; possible D gene TRBD1, 5 bases. This CDR3 is 14 amino acids long. CDR1 and CDR2 from the germline V gene are SQVTM and ANQGSEA. V lost 2 bases to trimming and J lost 1 base, with 11 bases between them.

The chain combines TRBV19 with TRBJ2-7; tentative D call: TRBD2 (5 bases). Trimming stripped 3 bases from V and 4 bases from J, with 13 bases between. The CDR3 is 14 residues long. Germline CDR1 is LNHDA and CDR2 is SQIVND (reference sequence). CDR3 sequence: CASSINERDYEQYF. CDR3 nucleotide sequence: TGTGCCAGTAGTATTAACGAGAGGGATTACGAGCAGTACTTC. Variable domain in full (rest from reference TRBV19 and TRBJ2-7): DGGITQSPKYLFRKEGQNVTLSCEQNLNHDAMYWYRQDPGQGLRLIYYSQIVNDFQKGDIAEGYSVSREKKESFPLTVTSAQKNPTAFYLCASSINERDYEQYFGPGTRLTVT.

This clone was observed a few times. The rearrangement links TRBV5-8 to TRBJ2-7; 10 bases map to TRBD1. The germline CDR1 and CDR2 sequences are SGHTS and YDEGEE. This CDR3 is built from 13 residues. The trim removed 3 bases at V and 4 bases at J, leaving 1 base unmatched. CDR3 bases: TGTGCCAGCAGCTGGGACAGGGGTTACGAGCAGTACTTC. This translates into CASSWDRGYEQYF. Drawing the rest from reference TRBV5-8 and TRBJ2-7, the complete variable domain is EAGVTQSPTHLIKTRGQQATLRCSPISGHTSVYWYQQALGLGLQFLLWYDEGEERNRGNFPPRFSGRQFPNYSSELNVNALELEDSALYLCASSWDRGYEQYFGPGTRLTVT.

V usage is TRBV5-8 and J usage is TRBJ2-7; 7 bases agree with TRBD2. The CDR3 has 15 residues. The germline V gene encodes CDR1 SGHTS and CDR2 YDEGEE. Unmatched junction bases numbered 9, after V lost 4 bases and J lost 2 bases. This chain's CDR3 is CASSRASGRPYEQYF. Written as DNA, the CDR3 is TGTGCCAGCAGCAGAGCTAGCGGAAGACCCTACGAGCAGTACTTC.

This clone has only a few counts. V usage is TRBV7-9 and J usage is TRBJ2-3; perhaps TRBD1 as D (5 bases). The CDR3 covers 14 residues. Germline V gene lookup returns CDR1 SEHNR and CDR2 FQNEAQ (reference sequence). The germline V and J ends were trimmed by 7 bases and 6 bases, with 17 bases remaining between them. Here the CDR3 reads CASKGYYGADTQYF. CDR3 DNA: TGTGCCAGCAAGGGGTATTACGGCGCCGATACGCAGTATTTT.

This clone was picked up a small number of times. V is TRBV6-5 and J is TRBJ2-1, with 9 nucleotides matching TRBD1. V was pared by 6 bases and J by 4 bases, with 7 bases of the junction left unmatched. CDR3 size: 15 residues. Germline V gene data show CDR1 as MNHEY and CDR2 as SVGAGI. For the CDR3, the DNA is TGTGCCAGCAGAACACCGGGACAGGGATACAATGAGCAGTTCTTC. This sequence encodes CASRTPGQGYNEQFF.

V gene TRBV27 combines with J gene TRBJ2-3, with no clear D. V was cut by 4 bases and J by 1 base, with 12 bases left in between. From germline, CDR1 is MNHEY and CDR2 SMNVEV (reference sequence). The CDR3 length is 15 residues. CDR3 sequence: CASSWPSEGTDTQYF. The CDR3 nucleotides are TGTGCCAGCAGTTGGCCTAGTGAGGGCACAGATACGCAGTATTTT.

The V and J genes are TRBV4-2 and TRBJ2-6; TRBD2 might be the D (5 bases). This CDR3 has 16 amino acids. Trimming removed 1 base from V and 0 bases from J, with 7 bases in between. Germline V gene sequence: CDR1 LGHNA, CDR2 YNFKEQ. DNA of the CDR3: TGTGCCAGCAGCCAAGGGAGGCTCTCTGGGGCCAACGTCCTGACTTTC. Amino acids: CASSQGRLSGANVLTF.

The chain combines TRBV10-3 with TRBJ1-3; TRBD1 agrees at 8 bases. Germline V gives CDR1 ENHRY, CDR2 SYGVKD. With 10 bases clipped from V and 4 bases from J, the junction kept 9 bases outside the gene matches. The CDR3 is 14 amino acids. The CDR3: CASGDRGMGNTIYF. CDR3 DNA sequence: TGTGCCAGCGGAGACAGGGGAATGGGAAACACCATATATTTT.

The rearrangement uses TRBV4-2 and TRBJ2-3; TRBD2 agrees at 11 bases. The trim removed 2 bases at V and 2 bases at J, leaving 18 bases unmatched. CDR1 and CDR2 from the germline V gene are LGHNA and YNFKEQ. The CDR3 length is 21 residues. CDR3 sequence reads: CASSQYAAPGTSGKYTDTQYF. DNA of the CDR3: TGTGCCAGCAGCCAATATGCGGCCCCCGGGACTAGCGGAAAGTACACAGATACGCAGTATTTT.

This clone was observed a handful of times. The chain recombines TRBV5-1 with TRBJ2-1; 13 bases are shared with TRBD2. This CDR3 contains 16 residues. Germline CDR1 reads SGHRS; CDR2 reads YFSETQ. Trimming removed 3 bases from V and 5 bases from J; junction bases left unmatched: 5. The CDR3 spells CASSSRGLAGDNEQFF. CDR3 DNA sequence: TGCGCCAGCAGCTCGCGAGGACTAGCGGGGGACAATGAGCAGTTCTTC.

V is TRBV7-2 and J is TRBJ2-3; D is possibly TRBD2 (7 bases). Per germline, CDR1 SGHTA and CDR2 FQGNSA. The CDR3 totals 15 residues. V lost 0 bases, J lost 4 bases, and 11 bases lay in between. The CDR3 here is CASSLAGGGPDTQYF. The CDR3 DNA reads as TGTGCCAGCAGCTTAGCGGGGGGGGGCCCAGATACGCAGTATTTT.

The J gene is TRBJ2-7, the V gene TRBV23-1; 8 nucleotides match TRBD2. TRBV23-1 is an ORF for which the function is uncertain. With V trimmed by 3 bases and J by 4 bases, 11 bases remained unmatched. The CDR3 totals 16 residues. This CDR3 reads CASSQVSGTHWYEQYF. CDR3 coding DNA: TGCGCCAGCAGTCAGGTTAGCGGGACCCATTGGTACGAGCAGTACTTC.

The chain joins TRBV6-5 to TRBJ1-5; D is ambiguous. Trimming cost V 0 bases and J 1 base, with 7 bases left between them. The CDR3 totals 15 residues. The V gene's germline CDR1 is MNHEY and CDR2 SVGAGI. CDR3 sequence (DNA): TGTGCCAGCAGTTACTCGATGGCAAGCAATCAGCCCCAGCATTTT. Translating gives CASSYSMASNQPQHF.

V is TRBV6-1 and J is TRBJ2-1; TRBD2 matches 10 bases. CDR3 length equals 15 residues. Germline values: CDR1 MNHNS, CDR2 SASEGT. Trimming at V came to 4 bases and at J to 8 bases, leaving 8 bases not matched to a gene. The CDR3 is CASSGSSGSNDEQFF. The CDR3 DNA is TGTGCCAGCAGTGGTTCTAGCGGGAGCAACGATGAGCAGTTCTTC.